The TCR beta chain under discussion was sequenced for a study of blood T cells in healthy people across ages. Germline values: CDR1 MGHRA, CDR2 YSYEKL. The junction had 3 bases not matched to a gene; V was cut back by 3 bases and J by 11 bases. The CDR3 spans 11 residues. In its sample, this clonotype was seen a few times. PCR was performed a second time for 7 to 11 cycles using a sample-barcoded 5' primer and a J-beta primer mix. TCRdb analysed the 5' RACE reads with MiXCR anew, one entry per CDR3 protein. The repertoire consists of 1.4 million to 1.5 million distinct CDR3 sequences, with roughly 40% occurring once and the leading ten covering 7% to 9.5%.

J is TRBJ2-5 and V is TRBV4-1; TRBD2 matches at 7 bases. This TCR came from a young woman in good health. Sequencing was done on a sample of blood. The CDR3 bases are TGCGCCAGCAGCCACGCGGGGGAGCAGTACTTC. This sequence encodes CASSHAGEQYF.